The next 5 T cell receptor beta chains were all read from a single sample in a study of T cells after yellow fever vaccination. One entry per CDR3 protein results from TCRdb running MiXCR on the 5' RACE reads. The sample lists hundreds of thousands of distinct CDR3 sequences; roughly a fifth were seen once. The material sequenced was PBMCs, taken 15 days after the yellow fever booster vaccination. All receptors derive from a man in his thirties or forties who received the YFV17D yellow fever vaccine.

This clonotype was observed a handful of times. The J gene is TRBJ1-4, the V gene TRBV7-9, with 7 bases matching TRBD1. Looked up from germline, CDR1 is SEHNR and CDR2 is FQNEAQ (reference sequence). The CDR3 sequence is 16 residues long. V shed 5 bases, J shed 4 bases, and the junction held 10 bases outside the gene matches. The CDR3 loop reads CASSLDSRGFNEKLFF. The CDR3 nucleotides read TGTGCCAGCAGCCTAGACTCCAGGGGGTTTAATGAAAAACTGTTTTTT.

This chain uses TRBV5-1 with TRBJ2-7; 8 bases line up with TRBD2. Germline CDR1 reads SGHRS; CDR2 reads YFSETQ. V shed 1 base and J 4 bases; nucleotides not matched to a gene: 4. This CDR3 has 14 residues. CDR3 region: CASSLRSGSYEQYF. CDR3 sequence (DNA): TGCGCCAGCAGCTTGAGAAGCGGGAGTTACGAGCAGTACTTC.

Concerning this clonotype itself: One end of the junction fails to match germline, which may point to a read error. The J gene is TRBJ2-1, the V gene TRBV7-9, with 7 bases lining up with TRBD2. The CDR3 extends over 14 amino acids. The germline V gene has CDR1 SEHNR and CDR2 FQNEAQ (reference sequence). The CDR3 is CASSLAGDNNEQFF. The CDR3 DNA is TGTGCCAGCAGTTTAGCGGGTGACAACAATGAGCAGTTCTTC.

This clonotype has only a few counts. CDR3: CASTATGELFF. The CDR3 DNA follows: TGTGCCAGCACAGCCACCGGGGAGCTGTTTTTT. V usage is TRBV2 and J usage is TRBJ2-2; the D is unclear. The CDR3 runs to 11 residues. CDR1 and CDR2 (germline): SNHLY, FYNNEI. The V and J ends lost 7 bases and 4 bases respectively, with 4 bases between them.

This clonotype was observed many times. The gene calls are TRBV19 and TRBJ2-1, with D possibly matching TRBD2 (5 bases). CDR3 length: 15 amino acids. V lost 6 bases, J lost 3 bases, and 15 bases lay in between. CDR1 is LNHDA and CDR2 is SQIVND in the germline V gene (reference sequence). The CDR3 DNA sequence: TGTGCCAGTAGCTTGGGCGGGCTTAACTACAATGAGCAGTTCTTC. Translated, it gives CASSLGGLNYNEQFF.